The TCR beta chain under discussion was sequenced for a study of monozygotic twins with inflammatory bowel disease (dated by TCRdb to about 2019). For context, the study as a whole: The complete study included 28 monozygotic twin pairs: 19 IBD-discordant Danish pairs and nine German pairs, of which four were IBD-concordant and five were IBD-discordant. The search for disease-associated traits relied mainly on comparing, within discordant pairs, IBD patients with their genetically identical healthy co-twins. Each individual had, on average, about 151 000 unique TCRalpha sequences and 181 000 unique TCRbeta sequences available for analysis. What the authors observed across the whole study: A decrease in TCRbeta repertoire diversity, as measured by inverse Simpson index, was observed in IBD patients compared with their healthy co-twins. Compared with healthy twins, IBD patients shared fewer clonotypes with other individuals, and the difference was most pronounced in patients with signs of disease activity. Distinction between different T cell subtypes could not be achieved in the analysis. No single strong signal or clonotype linked to IBD turned up in the results, so the idea that one exists was not supported. Background noise and inter-individual variability may have been introduced into the repertoires by the differing immunosuppressive treatments among patients. Repertoire similarity did not differ between concordant and discordant twins, which could be due to limited statistical power.

An approximately 2.5 ml peripheral blood sample was drawn into PAXgene tubes per donor and stored at -80°C. Total RNA was isolated from whole blood with the PAXgene blood miRNA kit on an automated QIAcube, without T cell sorting. Peripheral blood from monozygotic twin pairs, either concordant or discordant for inflammatory bowel disease, underwent deep TCRalpha and TCRbeta repertoire profiling that used unique molecular barcoding. For every twin pair, smoking habits were documented, and each individual was categorised as a current, former or never smoker. CDR1 and CDR2, per the germline V gene, are SGHRS and YFSETQ. Counted from cysteine to phenylalanine, this CDR3 has 16 amino acids. No DNA was logged. The library came from 5' RACE. Preparation of each TCR library used roughly 3,300 ng of total RNA. For each sample, cDNA synthesis with SMARTScribe reverse transcriptase was split into eight separate reactions. Unique molecular identifiers containing a 6-nucleotide sample barcode were introduced through template switching during cDNA synthesis. TCRalpha and TCRbeta cDNA was amplified by two nested PCRs of approximately 17 and 9 cycles, with bead purification after each PCR. Before amplification, cDNA was treated with uracil DNA-glycosylase and purified using the QIAquick PCR purification kit. In the second PCR, Illumina TruSeq-compatible adapters and sample-specific barcodes were added. Library quality and concentration were assessed using TapeStation and Qubit, and roughly 5.5 ng of each library was pooled. The pooled libraries were sequenced with 2 x 100 bp reads and custom sequencing primers on an Illumina HiSeq2500 single-index Rapid Run. The study's processing was this. PCR and sequencing errors were corrected by UMI-based consensus assembly using MiGEC version 1.2.6. MiXCR version 2.1.1 was used for V(D)J alignment, clonotype assembly and CDR3 extraction. To normalise gene usage, clonotype sharing and MAIT/NKT TCR abundance, the top 1000, 10 000 and 20 000 clonotypes in each sample were analysed. After downsampling to 27 000 UMIs, diversity was calculated as the inverse Simpson index using the vegan R package. Paired Mann-Whitney U tests on discordant twin pairs were used, with Benjamini-Hochberg multiple-testing correction. Each entry corresponds to one CDR3 protein sequence from reads that TCRdb reprocessed, and DNA is not given. TCRdb assigned the V and J calls; the authors' analysis was not used. The table held for this sample gives some 150,000 distinct CDR3 sequences. Together, the top ten hold roughly 1.2% of the sample.

As regards this clonotype: This clone's antigen is unknown.

This TCR was recovered from a human donor with ulcerative colitis or Crohn's disease, or a healthy co-twin of an affected twin (not recorded which). The sample taken for sequencing was blood. The chain links TRBV5-1 with TRBJ2-3; TCRdb gives TRBD2 as the D gene, but with no DNA this cannot be confirmed. The CDR3 reads CASSLGLAGETATQYF.